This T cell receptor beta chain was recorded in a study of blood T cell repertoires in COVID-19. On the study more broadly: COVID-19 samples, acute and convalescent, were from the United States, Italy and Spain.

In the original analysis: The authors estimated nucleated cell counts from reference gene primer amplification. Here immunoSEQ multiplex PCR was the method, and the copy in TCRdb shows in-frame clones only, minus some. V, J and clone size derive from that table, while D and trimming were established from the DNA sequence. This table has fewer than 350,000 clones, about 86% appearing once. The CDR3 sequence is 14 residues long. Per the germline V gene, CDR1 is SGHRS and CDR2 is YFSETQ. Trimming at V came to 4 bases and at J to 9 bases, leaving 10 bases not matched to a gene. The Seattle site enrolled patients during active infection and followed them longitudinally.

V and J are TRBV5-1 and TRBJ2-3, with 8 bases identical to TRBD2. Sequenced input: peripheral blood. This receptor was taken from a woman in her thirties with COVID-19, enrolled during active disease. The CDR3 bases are TGCGCCAGCAGCCTGGAGGCGAGCGGGGGCACGCAGTATTTT. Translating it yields CASSLEASGGTQYF.